This record looks at one T cell receptor beta chain sequence and its context. Repertoires were generated with immunoSEQ multiplex PCR, while TCRdb's copy carries only in-frame clones and drops some. Counted here are under 300,000 clones, around 89% occurring once; the ten biggest clones make up less than 2.5%. CDR1 and CDR2 (germline): MGHDK, SYGVNS. The V end was cut by 7 bases, the J end by 3 bases, with 6 bases between. CDR3 size: 11 residues. This entry comes from a study of blood T cell repertoires in COVID-19. This chain joins TRBV25-1 and TRBJ1-1; D is unresolved. The TCR sequence derives from a woman aged 18-35 years who had recovered from COVID-19. Sample: PBMCs or T cells enriched from blood (not recorded which). This CDR3 reads CASKRYTEAFF. The CDR3 nucleotides are TGTGCCAGCAAGAGGTACACTGAAGCTTTCTTT. The variable domain in full, with the rest retrieved from reference TRBV25-1 and TRBJ1-1, is EADIYQTPRYLVIGTGKKITLECSQTMGHDKMYWYQQDPGMELHLIHYSYGVNSTEKGDLSSESTVSRIRTEHFPLTLESARPSHTSQYLCASKRYTEAFFGQGTRLTVV.